This entry features one TCR beta chain sequence. What it binds is not known. These data are taken from a study of cytomegalovirus exposure and HLA in healthy donors. Study as a whole: Among about 179 million T cells, an earlier analysis found 90 million to 130 million unique TCR beta sequences. Some 85 million unique TCRs, all from HLA-typed donors, were included in an early release of the data. The study, taken as a whole, reports: As was reported, the classifier diagnosed cytomegalovirus status with high specificity and sensitivity.

The PCR ran on 60 Vbeta and 13 Jbeta primers. Sequenced by immunoSEQ multiplex PCR; TCRdb stores in-frame clones only, minus some. The table records 99,000 or so clones, over 70% of them present only once. Material: PBMCs. This TCR derives from a male donor in good health and CMV-seronegative.

This CDR3 reads CATQGREWTNQNTGELFF. DNA of the CDR3: TGTGCCACCCAAGGCAGGGAATGGACGAACCAGAACACCGGGGAGCTGTTTTTT. The chain employs TRBV27 and TRBJ2-2; D possibly corresponds to TRBD1 (5 bases). CDR1 is MNHEY, CDR2 SMNVEV, per germline (reference sequence). CDR3 length equals 18 residues. Between the trimmed V and J ends, which lost 10 bases and 1 base, there was a span of 25 bases.